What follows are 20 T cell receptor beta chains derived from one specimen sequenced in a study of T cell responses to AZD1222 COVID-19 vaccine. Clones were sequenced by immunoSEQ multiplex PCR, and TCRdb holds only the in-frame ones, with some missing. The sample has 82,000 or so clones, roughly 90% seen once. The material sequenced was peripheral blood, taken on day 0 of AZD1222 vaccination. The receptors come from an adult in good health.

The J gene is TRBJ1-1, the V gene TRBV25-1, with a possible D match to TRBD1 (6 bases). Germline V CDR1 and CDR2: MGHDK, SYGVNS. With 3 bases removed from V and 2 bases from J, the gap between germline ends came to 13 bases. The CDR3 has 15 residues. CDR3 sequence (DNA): TGTGCCAGCAGTGATAGCGGGACACATAACACTGAAGCTTTCTTT. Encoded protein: CASSDSGTHNTEAFF.

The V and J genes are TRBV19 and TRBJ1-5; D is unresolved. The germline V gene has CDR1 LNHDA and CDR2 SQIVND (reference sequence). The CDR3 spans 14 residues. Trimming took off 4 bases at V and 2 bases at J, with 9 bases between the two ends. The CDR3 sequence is CASSSFTGNQPQHF. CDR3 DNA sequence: TGTGCCAGTAGTAGTTTCACAGGCAATCAGCCCCAGCATTTT.

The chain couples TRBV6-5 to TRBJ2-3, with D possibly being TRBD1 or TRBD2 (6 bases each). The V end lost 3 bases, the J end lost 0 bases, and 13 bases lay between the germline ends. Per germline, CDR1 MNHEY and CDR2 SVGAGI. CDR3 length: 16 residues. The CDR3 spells CASSYERGQSTDTQYF. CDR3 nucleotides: TGTGCCAGCAGTTATGAACGGGGGCAAAGCACAGATACGCAGTATTTT.

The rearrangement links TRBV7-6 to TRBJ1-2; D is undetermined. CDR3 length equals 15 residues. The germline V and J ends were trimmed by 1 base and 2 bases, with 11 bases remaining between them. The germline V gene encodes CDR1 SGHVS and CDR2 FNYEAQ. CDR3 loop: CASSLVLGGNYGYTF. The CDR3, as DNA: TGTGCCAGCAGCTTAGTTCTGGGCGGCAACTATGGCTACACCTTC.

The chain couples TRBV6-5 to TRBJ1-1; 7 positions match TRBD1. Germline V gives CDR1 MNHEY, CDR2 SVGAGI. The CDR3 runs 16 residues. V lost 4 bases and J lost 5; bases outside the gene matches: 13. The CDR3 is CASSFKSTGRGTEAFF. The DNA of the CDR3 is TGTGCCAGCAGTTTTAAGTCGACAGGGAGGGGAACTGAAGCTTTCTTT.

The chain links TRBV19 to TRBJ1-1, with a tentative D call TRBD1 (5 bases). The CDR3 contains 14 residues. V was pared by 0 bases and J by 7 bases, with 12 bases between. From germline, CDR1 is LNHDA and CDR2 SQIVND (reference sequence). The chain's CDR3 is CASSIEVQGGEAFF. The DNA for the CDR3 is TGTGCCAGTAGTATAGAGGTCCAGGGTGGTGAAGCTTTCTTT.

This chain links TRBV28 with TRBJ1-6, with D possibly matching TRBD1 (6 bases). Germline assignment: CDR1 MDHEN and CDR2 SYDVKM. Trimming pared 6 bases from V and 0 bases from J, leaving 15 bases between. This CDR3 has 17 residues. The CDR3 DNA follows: TGTGCCAGCAGCCTGACAGGTCGTAGCTCCTATAATTCACCCCTCCACTTT. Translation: CASSLTGRSSYNSPLHF.

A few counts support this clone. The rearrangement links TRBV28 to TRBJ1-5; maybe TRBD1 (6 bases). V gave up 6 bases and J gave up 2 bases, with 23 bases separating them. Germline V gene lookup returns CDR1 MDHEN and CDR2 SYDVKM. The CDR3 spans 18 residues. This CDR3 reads CASRSLREQGYGNQPQHF. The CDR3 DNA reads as TGTGCCAGCAGATCATTACGCGAACAGGGATATGGCAATCAGCCCCAGCATTTT.

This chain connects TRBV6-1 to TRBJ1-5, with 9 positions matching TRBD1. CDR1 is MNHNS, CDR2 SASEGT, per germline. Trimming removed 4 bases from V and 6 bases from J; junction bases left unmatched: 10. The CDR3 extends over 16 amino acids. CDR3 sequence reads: CASSALVTGGIQPQHF. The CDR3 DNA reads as TGTGCCAGCAGTGCTCTTGTGACAGGGGGGATTCAGCCCCAGCATTTT.

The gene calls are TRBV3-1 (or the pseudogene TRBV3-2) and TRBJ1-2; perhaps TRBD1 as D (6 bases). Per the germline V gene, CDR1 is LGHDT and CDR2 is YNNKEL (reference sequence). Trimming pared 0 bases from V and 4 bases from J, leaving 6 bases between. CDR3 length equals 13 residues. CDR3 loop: CASSQEGGYGYTF. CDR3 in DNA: TGTGCCAGCAGCCAAGAAGGGGGCTATGGCTACACCTTC.

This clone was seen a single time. CDR3 sequence reads: CASGTGAGSTEAFF. The CDR3, as DNA: TGTGCCAGCGGGACAGGGGCGGGCAGCACTGAAGCTTTCTTT. J is TRBJ1-1 and V is TRBV3-1 (or the pseudogene TRBV3-2), with TRBD1 matching 10 bases. This CDR3 is 14 amino acids long. Germline values: CDR1 LGHDT, CDR2 YNNKEL (reference sequence). V trimming: 8 bases; J trimming: 4 bases; junction bases outside the gene matches: 7.

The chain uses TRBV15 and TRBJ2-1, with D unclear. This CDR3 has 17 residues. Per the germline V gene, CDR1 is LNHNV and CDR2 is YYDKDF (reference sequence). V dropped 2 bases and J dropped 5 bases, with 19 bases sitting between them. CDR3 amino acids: CATSRYADGRMDNEQFF. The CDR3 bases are TGTGCCACCAGCAGATACGCTGACGGCCGGATGGACAATGAGCAGTTCTTC.

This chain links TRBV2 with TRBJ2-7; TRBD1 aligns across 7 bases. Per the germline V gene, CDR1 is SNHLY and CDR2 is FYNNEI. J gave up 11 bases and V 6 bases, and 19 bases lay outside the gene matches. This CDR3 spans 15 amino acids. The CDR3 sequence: CASSPRTGQKPEKYF. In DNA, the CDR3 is TGTGCCAGCAGCCCAAGGACAGGTCAAAAGCCGGAGAAGTACTTC.

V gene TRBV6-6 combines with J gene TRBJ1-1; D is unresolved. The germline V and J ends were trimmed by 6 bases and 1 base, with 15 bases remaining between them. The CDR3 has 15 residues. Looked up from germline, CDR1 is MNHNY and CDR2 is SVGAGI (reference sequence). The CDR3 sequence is CASSPRSDSNTEAFF. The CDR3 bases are TGTGCCAGCAGCCCCCGCTCAGACTCGAACACTGAAGCTTTCTTT.

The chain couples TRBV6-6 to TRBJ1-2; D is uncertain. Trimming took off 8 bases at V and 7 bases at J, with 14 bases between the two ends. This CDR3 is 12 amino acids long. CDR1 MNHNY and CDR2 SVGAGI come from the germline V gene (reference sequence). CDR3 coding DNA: TGTGCCAGCCTTTTAGGAGGCGCTGGCTACACCTTC. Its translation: CASLLGGAGYTF.

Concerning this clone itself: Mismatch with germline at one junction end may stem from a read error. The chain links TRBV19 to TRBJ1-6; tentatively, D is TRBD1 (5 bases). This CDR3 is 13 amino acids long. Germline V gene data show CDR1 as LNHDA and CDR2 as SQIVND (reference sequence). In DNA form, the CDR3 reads TGTGCCTGTAGGGGCCTCTATAATTCACCCCTCCACTTT. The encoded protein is CACRGLYNSPLHF.

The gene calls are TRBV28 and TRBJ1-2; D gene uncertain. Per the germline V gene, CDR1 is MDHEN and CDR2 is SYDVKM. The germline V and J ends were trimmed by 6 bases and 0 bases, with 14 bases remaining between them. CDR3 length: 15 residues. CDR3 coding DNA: TGTGCCAGCAGCCGTTTCTTACAGTCTAACTATGGCTACACCTTC. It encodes CASSRFLQSNYGYTF.

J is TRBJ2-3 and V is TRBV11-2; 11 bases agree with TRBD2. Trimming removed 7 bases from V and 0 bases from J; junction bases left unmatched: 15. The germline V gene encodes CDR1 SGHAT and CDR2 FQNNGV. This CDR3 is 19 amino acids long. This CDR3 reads CASTSQGLAGGYSTDTQYF. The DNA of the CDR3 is TGTGCCAGCACCTCGCAGGGGCTAGCGGGGGGATATAGCACAGATACGCAGTATTTT.

The CDR3 protein is CASSRNRAGNTIYF. For the CDR3, the DNA is TGTGCCAGCAGCCGCAACAGGGCTGGAAACACCATATATTTT. V usage is TRBV11-2 and J usage is TRBJ1-3; a possible D gene is TRBD1 (6 bases). The CDR3 sequence is 14 residues long. Between the trimmed V and J ends, which lost 5 bases and 2 bases, there was a span of 10 bases. The germline gives CDR1 SGHAT, CDR2 FQNNGV.

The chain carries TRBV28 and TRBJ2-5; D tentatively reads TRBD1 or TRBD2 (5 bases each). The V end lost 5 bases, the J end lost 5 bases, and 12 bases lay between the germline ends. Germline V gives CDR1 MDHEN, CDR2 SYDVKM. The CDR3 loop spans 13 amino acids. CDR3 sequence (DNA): TGTGCCAGCAGTCCAGGGTCGGGGGAGACCCAGTACTTC. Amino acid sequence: CASSPGSGETQYF.